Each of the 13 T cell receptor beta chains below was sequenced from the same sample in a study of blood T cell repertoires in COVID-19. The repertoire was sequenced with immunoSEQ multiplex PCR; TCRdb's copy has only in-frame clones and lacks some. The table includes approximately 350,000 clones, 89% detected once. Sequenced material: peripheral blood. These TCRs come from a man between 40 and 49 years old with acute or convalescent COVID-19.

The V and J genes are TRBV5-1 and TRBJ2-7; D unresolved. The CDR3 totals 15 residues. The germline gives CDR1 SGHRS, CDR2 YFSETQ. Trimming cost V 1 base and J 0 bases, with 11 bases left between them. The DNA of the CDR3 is TGCGCCAGCAGCTTGACCCCACAGCTCTCCTACGAGCAGTACTTC. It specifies CASSLTPQLSYEQYF.

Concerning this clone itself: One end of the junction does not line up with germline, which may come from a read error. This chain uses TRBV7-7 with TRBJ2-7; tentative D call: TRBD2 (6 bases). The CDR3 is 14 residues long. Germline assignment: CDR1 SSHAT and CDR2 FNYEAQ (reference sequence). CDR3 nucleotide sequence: TGTGCTAGCAGCTCCTCTTCGGGACTCTCCGAGCAGTACTTC. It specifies CASSSSSGLSEQYF.

The CDR3 protein is CASSRAGRATDGYTF. The CDR3 coding sequence is TGTGCCAGCAGCCGTGCGGGTCGGGCAACGGATGGCTACACCTTC. The chain combines TRBV9 with TRBJ1-2; D remains ambiguous. V was clipped by 4 bases and J by 6 bases, with 19 bases between them. The CDR3 is made up of 15 amino acids. Germline V lookup: CDR1 SGDLS, CDR2 YYNGEE.

This CDR3 reads CASRATRERTNTEAFF. The CDR3 DNA sequence: TGTGCCAGCAGGGCAACCCGGGAGAGAACGAACACTGAAGCTTTCTTT. V and J are TRBV2 and TRBJ1-1; D remains unclear. V gave up 6 bases and J gave up 1 base, with 18 bases separating them. Looked up from germline, CDR1 is SNHLY and CDR2 is FYNNEI. This CDR3 has 16 amino acids.

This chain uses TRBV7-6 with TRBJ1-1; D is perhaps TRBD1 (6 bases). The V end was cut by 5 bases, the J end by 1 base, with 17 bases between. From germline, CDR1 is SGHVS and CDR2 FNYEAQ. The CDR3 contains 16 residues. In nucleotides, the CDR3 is TGTGCCAGCAGCCAGGGGAGCCCCACGAGGAACACTGAAGCTTTCTTT. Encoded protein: CASSQGSPTRNTEAFF.

The CDR3 loop reads CASSSRAYEQYF. Written as DNA, the CDR3 is TGTGCCAGCAGTTCCAGGGCCTACGAGCAGTACTTC. V usage is TRBV12-3 or TRBV12-4 and J usage is TRBJ2-7; D might be TRBD1 (5 bases). This CDR3 comprises 12 residues. The V gene lost 4 bases and the J gene lost 2 bases, with 6 bases spanning the gap.

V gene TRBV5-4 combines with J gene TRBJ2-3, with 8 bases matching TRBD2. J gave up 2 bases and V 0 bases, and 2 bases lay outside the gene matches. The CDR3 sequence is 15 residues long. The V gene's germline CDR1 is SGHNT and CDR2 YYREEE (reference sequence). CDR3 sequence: CASSLAAGDTDTQYF. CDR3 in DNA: TGTGCCAGCAGCTTGGCAGCGGGGGACACAGATACGCAGTATTTT.

CDR3 DNA sequence: TGTGCCAGCAGTTTACAGGGGGGCCTATCCTACGAGCAGTACTTC. It yields the protein CASSLQGGLSYEQYF. This chain joins TRBV5-8 and TRBJ2-7; TRBD1 matches 8 bases. The CDR3 is 15 amino acids. V lost 5 bases to trimming and J lost 1 base; unmatched junction nucleotides: 8. Germline V CDR1 and CDR2: SGHTS, YDEGEE.

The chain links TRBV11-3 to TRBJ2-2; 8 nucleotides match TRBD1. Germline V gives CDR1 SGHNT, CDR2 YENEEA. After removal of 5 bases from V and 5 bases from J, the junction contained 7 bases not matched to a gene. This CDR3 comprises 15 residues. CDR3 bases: TGTGCCAGCAGCCCTGGACAGGGCGGAACCGGGGAGCTGTTTTTT. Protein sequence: CASSPGQGGTGELFF.

CDR3 DNA: TGCAGCGTTCGACAGGGCTCAGAGACCCAGTACTTC. It codes for CSVRQGSETQYF. This chain links TRBV29-1 with TRBJ2-5; TRBD1 matches at 7 bases. The ends lost 5 bases at V and 4 bases at J; junction bases unmatched: 4. This CDR3 contains 12 residues. The V gene's germline CDR1 is SQVTM and CDR2 ANQGSEA.

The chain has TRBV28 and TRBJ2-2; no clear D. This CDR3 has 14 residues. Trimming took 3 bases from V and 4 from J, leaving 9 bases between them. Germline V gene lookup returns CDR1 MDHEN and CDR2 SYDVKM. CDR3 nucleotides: TGTGCCAGCAGTTTCAGGCTGGTCACCGGGGAGCTGTTTTTT. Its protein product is CASSFRLVTGELFF.

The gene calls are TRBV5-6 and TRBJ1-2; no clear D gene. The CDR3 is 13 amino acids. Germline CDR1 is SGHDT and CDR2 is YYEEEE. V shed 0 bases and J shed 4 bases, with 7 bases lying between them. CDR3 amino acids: CASSLGASYGYTF. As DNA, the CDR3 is TGTGCCAGCAGCTTGGGGGCCAGCTATGGCTACACCTTC. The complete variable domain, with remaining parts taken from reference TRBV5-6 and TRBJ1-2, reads DAGVTQSPTHLIKTRGQQVTLRCSPKSGHDTVSWYQQALGQGPQFIFQYYEEEERQRGNFPDRFSGHQFPNYSSELNVNALLLGDSALYLCASSLGASYGYTFGSGTRLTVV.

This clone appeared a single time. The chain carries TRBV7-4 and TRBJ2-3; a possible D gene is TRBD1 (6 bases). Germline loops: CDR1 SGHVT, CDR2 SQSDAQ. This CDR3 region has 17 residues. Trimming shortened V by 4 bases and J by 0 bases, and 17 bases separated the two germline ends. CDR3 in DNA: TGTGCCAGCAGCTGGGACCGAGGGGGTTGGAGCACAGATACGCAGTATTTT. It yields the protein CASSWDRGGWSTDTQYF.